Sequencing of this TCR beta chain was carried out in a study of cytomegalovirus exposure and HLA in healthy donors. Study observations and caveats: No immune exposure information besides CMV serostatus was available. Presence/absence analyses assumed roughly uniform sequencing depth across donors, which may not hold.

Note on this clone: Its antigen remains unknown.

The PCR made use of 60 Vbeta and 13 Jbeta primers. Authors' processing steps: Per a later analysis, the number of unique TCR beta chains was some 80 million, of which roughly 10 million were shared. The assay was immunoSEQ multiplex PCR, and TCRdb's table has in-frame clones only and misses some. V, J and clone size are those of that table, while D and trimming were read from the DNA. The sample holds 200,000 to 250,000 clones, around 85% seen once. J gave up 4 bases and V 3 bases, and 8 bases lay outside the gene matches. The germline V gene encodes CDR1 SGHTA and CDR2 FQGNSA. This CDR3 is built from 17 residues.

The sequence derives from a human donor in good health. The rearrangement joins TRBV7-2 to TRBJ2-3; TRBD2 aligns across 12 bases. Material: PBMCs. DNA for the CDR3: TGTGCCAGCAGCTTTAACCTAGCGGGAGGGTCGGCAGATACGCAGTATTTT. Encoded protein: CASSFNLAGGSADTQYF.